What follows describes a single TCR beta chain. Its antigen target is currently unknown. Base quality data are lacking; no much larger clone is found one base away. Donors were healthy HIV-negative adults with no recently reported acute infections or vaccinations. Every donor was a Caucasian adult residing in Nashville, Tennessee, USA. CD4+ T cells were enriched by magnetic negative selection, after which naive cells were positively selected on CD45RA and the negative fraction was taken as the memory subset. Blood was obtained by leukapheresis, after which PBMCs were separated by Ficoll-Histopaque density gradient centrifugation and cryopreserved in liquid nitrogen vapor phase. Analytical flow cytometry was used to check the purity and quantity of every magnetically sorted T cell population. Each sorted fraction had its genomic DNA isolated and then quantified by UV absorbance on a Nanodrop 2000c.

This entry belongs to a study of shared clonotypes between healthy human individuals (TCRdb year 2020). About the study as a whole: The cohort included three men and a couple of women between 18 and 49 years of age. For each donor, CD4 naive and CD4 memory were each given three plates, CD8 naive was given two plates, and CD8 memory was given one plate. Blood TCR repertoires of roughly 5 healthy adults were deeply sequenced to estimate repertoire size and the extent of clonotype sharing between individuals. Per donor, leukapheresis produced somewhere between about 0.94 and 9.5 billion PBMCs. Different laboratories and diverse techniques were used to prepare libraries and sequence TCR repertoires, to increase sequencing depth and limit assay-specific biases.

Using the deep immunoSEQ assay, multiplex PCR amplified TCR CDR3 regions from genomic DNA. Genomic DNA extracted from each cell subset was distributed evenly over all wells of several immunoSEQ 96-well plates, and each plate served as one replicate. For sorted subsets, about 0.2 ug genomic DNA, equal to 30,000 to 35,000 T cell genomes, was loaded into each replicate PCR. The purified libraries were quantified using a Qubit 3.0 fluorometer, sized with a Bioanalyzer 2100, and then quantified again using the KAPA Library Quantification kit. Every immunoSEQ 96-well plate was sequenced on a separate single-read 150-cycle Illumina NextSeq 550 flow cell. Regarding the original processing steps: Because the immunoSEQ output included only junctional sequences and no quality scores, the filtering could not be the same as the filtering used for full-length reads. To assign V/J genes and CDR3, sequences were annotated using PyIR, a Python wrapper for IgBLAST v1.9, with IMGT germline references. Reads were filtered out if the reads had weak V/J assignments (E-value above 1e-6), no CDR3, stop codons, out-of-frame junctions, or ambiguous translated residues. V3J clonotypes were defined as sequences sharing the same inferred V gene, J gene, and CDR3 amino acid sequence. The percentage overlap between two repertoires was calculated by dividing the number of shared unique clonotypes by the size of the smaller repertoire. Repertoire richness was assessed with RTK rarefaction, the Chao1 estimator, and Recon v2.1 estimates of unobserved clonotypes. OLGA was used to compute generation probabilities for all TCRbeta clonotypes that the gDNA method yielded from a few donors. The clones in this table, taken by TCRdb from immuneACCESS, are in-frame only. Not every clone is retained; where verified, under half of the shortfall comes from an unresolved V gene, and the cause of the rest is unknown. V and J calls and clone size are copied from that table; D and trimming were computed from the DNA. This sample holds some 1 million clones; 65% to 80% were observed only once. In total, the top ten clones hold about 1.5% of the sample.

Results the study describes overall, beyond this receptor: Naive subsets generally had larger estimated clonotype richness than memory subsets. Sampling was limited to blood, and TCR repertoires in tissue likely differ from TCR repertoires in blood. Based on pairwise subsampling, the degree of clonotype sharing among donors was expected to be affected by sequencing depth. Rarefaction of sorted-subset datasets indicated incomplete sequencing despite the large sequencing depth. About 5% of naive CD4, 3% to 3.5% of naive CD8, approximately 2.2% of memory CD4, and around 0.42% of memory CD8 clonotypes were shared across four donors. Clonotypes shared by all four sorted-subset donors showed higher generation probabilities than non-shared clonotypes. The small number of donors limited the genetic and exposure-history diversity represented.

The CDR3 covers 13 residues, taking in both the cysteine and the phenylalanine. The read is trimmed to its CDR3 DNA, 39 bases read in frame from base 1. Per the germline V gene (reference sequence), SGHKS is the CDR1 and YYEKEE is the CDR2. The V and J ends are trimmed by 4 bases and 7 bases, leaving 14 bases between them. The V gene is TRBV5-5 and the J gene is TRBJ1-1; no D gene call is confident. The sequence derives from a man aged 18-30 years in good health. What was sequenced was memory CD4+ T cells sorted from blood. Per the publication, the cell subset or site label means: CD45RA-negative fraction. CDR3 sequence: CASSLTSWGEAFF. The nucleotides are TGTGCCAGCAGCCTGACATCGTGGGGTGAAGCTTTCTTT.